The 20 T cell receptor beta chains reported below all come from one sample, sequenced in a study of CD8 T cells in Susac syndrome. RNA was extracted with the RNeasy kit, and a quantity of roughly 0.5 to 1 ug was reverse transcribed using random hexamers. TCRdb re-derived calls from the immunoSEQ multiplex PCR reads in MiXCR, one entry per CDR3 protein. The table shows about 300,000 distinct CDR3 sequences, with about nine tenths occurring only once. Sequenced material: CD8+ T cells from PBMCs. Every receptor here comes from a human donor with multiple sclerosis.

The V and J genes are TRBV10-3 and TRBJ2-3; TRBD2 is a possible D gene (7 bases). CDR3 length equals 17 residues. CDR1 and CDR2 (germline): ENHRY, SYGVKD. The V end was cut by 8 bases, the J end by 0 bases, with 21 bases between. The DNA for the CDR3 is TGTGCCATCGGAGTCTTGGCGGGGGCGCTTAGCACAGATACGCAGTATTTT. Encoded protein: CAIGVLAGALSTDTQYF.

V usage is TRBV4-3 and J usage is TRBJ2-7; no clear D. The CDR3 covers 14 residues. V was trimmed by 1 base and J by 1 base, leaving 8 bases between them. Germline CDR1 LGHNA, CDR2 YSLEER. The chain's CDR3 is CASSQGALSYEQYF. The DNA of the CDR3 is TGCGCCAGCAGCCAAGGGGCGCTGTCCTACGAGCAGTACTTC.

Written as DNA, the CDR3 is TGTGCCAGCAGCGTAGAGAACACAGGGTCCACTGAAGCTTTCTTT. Translating it yields CASSVENTGSTEAFF. V gene TRBV9 combines with J gene TRBJ1-1, with D maybe TRBD1 (6 bases). Germline CDR1 and CDR2: SGDLS and YYNGEE. The V end lost 0 bases, the J end lost 4 bases, and 13 bases lay between the germline ends. This CDR3 is 15 amino acids long. Complete variable domain (other parts from reference TRBV9 and TRBJ1-1): DSGVTQTPKHLITATGQRVTLRCSPRSGDLSVYWYQQSLDQGLQFLIQYYNGEERAKGNILERFSAQQFPDLHSELNLSSLELGDSALYFCASSVENTGSTEAFFGQGTRLTVV.

About this clonotype: At one end the junction does not follow the germline gene, possibly because of a read error. The CDR3 bases are TGTGCTAGCAGCGAGGAGGAGACTAACACCGGGGAGCTGTTTTTT. It is translated as CASSEEETNTGELFF. This rearrangement joins TRBV9 to TRBJ2-2, with D maybe TRBD2 (5 bases). The germline gives CDR1 SGDLS, CDR2 YYNGEE. The CDR3 runs 15 residues. Based on the CDR3 plus reference TRBV9 and TRBJ2-2, the full variable domain is DSGVTQTPKHLITATGQRVTLRCSPRSGDLSVYWYQQSLDQGLQFLIQYYNGEERAKGNILERFSAQQFPDLHSELNLSSLELGDSALYFCASSEEETNTGELFFGEGSRLTVL.

A word on this clonotype: The junction and the germline gene differ at one end; a read error may be behind it. The chain has TRBV5-4 and TRBJ2-5; TRBD2 matches at 8 bases. The CDR3 has 16 amino acids. Germline CDR1 reads SGHNT; CDR2 reads YYREEE (reference sequence). In DNA, the CDR3 is TGTGCCAGCACCTTGCGGTCGGGGGGGGGTCAAGAGACCCAGTACTTC. Protein sequence: CASTLRSGGGQETQYF.

The genes are TRBV30 and TRBJ1-1, with D perhaps TRBD1 (6 bases). Germline CDR1 and CDR2: GTSNPN and SVGIG (reference sequence). The CDR3 totals 15 residues. Trimming pared 1 base from V and 4 bases from J, leaving 16 bases between. The CDR3: CAWSDSTGWGTEAFF. CDR3 coding DNA: TGTGCCTGGAGTGACTCGACAGGTTGGGGCACTGAAGCTTTCTTT.

The rearrangement joins TRBV27 to TRBJ2-3, with D possibly TRBD2 on 6 matching bases. V was pared by 6 bases and J by 6 bases, with 13 bases between. The CDR3 extends over 13 amino acids. Looked up from germline, CDR1 is MNHEY and CDR2 is SMNVEV (reference sequence). CDR3 bases: TGTGCCAGCAGCCCGGGGGACTTCGATACGCAGTATTTT. Amino acid sequence: CASSPGDFDTQYF.

The gene calls are TRBV27 and TRBJ2-7, with TRBD2 matching over 7 bases. In germline, CDR1 is MNHEY, CDR2 SMNVEV (reference sequence). The CDR3 sequence is 16 residues long. With 6 bases clipped from V and 3 bases from J, the junction kept 14 bases outside the gene matches. The CDR3 nucleotides read TGTGCCAGCAGCTTTATCGGGTTCGGGGAGGGCTACGAGCAGTACTTC. Residues: CASSFIGFGEGYEQYF.

CDR3 DNA: TGTGCCAGCAGTCATGACACAGGGGTTGCAGATACGCAGTATTTT. Protein product: CASSHDTGVADTQYF. The chain is built from TRBV28 and TRBJ2-3; 7 bases line up with TRBD1. The V segment lost 5 bases and the J segment 4 bases; nucleotides outside the gene matches: 9. The CDR3 sequence is 15 residues long. CDR1 is MDHEN, CDR2 SYDVKM, per germline.

The chain links TRBV4-3 to TRBJ2-1; 7 positions agree with TRBD2. In germline, CDR1 is LGHNA, CDR2 YSLEER. Trimming took 4 bases from V and 1 from J; bases not matched to a gene: 1. The CDR3 length is 14 residues. The CDR3 DNA follows: TGCGCCAGCAGCCGGCGGGAGTCCTACAATGAGCAGTTCTTC. Amino acids: CASSRRESYNEQFF.

This chain uses TRBV6-2 or TRBV6-3 with TRBJ1-1, with D possibly TRBD1 on 5 matching bases. CDR3 size: 15 residues. The germline gives CDR1 MNHEY, CDR2 SVGEGT. V was cut by 0 bases and J by 1 base, with 9 bases left in between. The CDR3 DNA follows: TGTGCCAGCAGTTACTCAGACAGTCCGAACACTGAAGCTTTCTTT. It encodes CASSYSDSPNTEAFF.

The V and J genes are TRBV27 and TRBJ2-3; 7 bases agree with TRBD1. Germline trimming cut 6 bases from V and 1 base from J; bases unmatched to any gene: 4. Germline loops: CDR1 MNHEY, CDR2 SMNVEV (reference sequence). This CDR3 comprises 14 residues. The CDR3 DNA follows: TGTGCCAGCAGACAGGGGCTCGGCACAGATACGCAGTATTTT. It encodes CASRQGLGTDTQYF.

This clonotype appeared a few times. V is TRBV11-2 and J is TRBJ1-4; no reliable D call. V lost 2 bases and J lost 10, with 8 bases in between. This CDR3 is 12 amino acids long. In germline, CDR1 is SGHAT, CDR2 FQNNGV. CDR3 DNA sequence: TGTGCCAGCAGCTTAAGTACGAGAAAACTGTTTTTT. Encoded protein: CASSLSTRKLFF.

The chain joins TRBV7-6 to TRBJ1-5; no firm D call. The CDR3 has 19 amino acids. The ends were cut back, 10 bases at V and 2 bases at J, with 30 bases in the middle. Germline CDR1 and CDR2: SGHVS and FNYEAQ. CDR3 bases: TGTGCCAACGCACCGCCGTCCCTCCTACGGGCCTGGGGCAATCAGCCCCAGCATTTT. Its translation: CANAPPSLLRAWGNQPQHF.

This chain connects TRBV5-1 to TRBJ2-7; D remains ambiguous. The CDR3 length is 14 residues. V shed 4 bases and J shed 5 bases, with 16 bases lying between them. CDR1 and CDR2 from the germline V gene are SGHRS and YFSETQ. CDR3 sequence: CASSASMGGNEQYF. As DNA, the CDR3 is TGCGCCAGCAGCGCGTCGATGGGTGGGAACGAGCAGTACTTC.

The chain has TRBV14 and TRBJ2-1; 15 bases map to TRBD2. From germline, CDR1 is SGHDN and CDR2 FVKESK. V lost 1 base and J lost 5; bases outside the gene matches: 6. This CDR3 has 18 residues. CDR3 DNA: TGTGCCAGCAGCCAAGTCGGGACTAGCGGGGGGCGTGACAATGAGCAGTTCTTC. This gives the protein CASSQVGTSGGRDNEQFF.

The chain links TRBV6-5 to TRBJ2-1, with 7 bases lining up with TRBD2. Germline CDR1 reads MNHEY; CDR2 reads SVGAGI. The CDR3 has 14 residues. The V gene end was trimmed by 4 bases and the J gene end by 3 bases; junction bases not matched to a gene: 3. The DNA for the CDR3 is TGTGCCAGCAGTTCCAGGGACTACTACAATGAGCAGTTCTTC. It yields the protein CASSSRDYYNEQFF.

The V and J genes are TRBV28 and TRBJ2-1; 9 nucleotides agree with TRBD2. Germline CDR1 MDHEN, CDR2 SYDVKM. V was clipped by 5 bases and J by 9 bases; unmatched bases: 14. The CDR3 spans 16 residues. CDR3 protein: CASSGTSWGAGVEQFF. The CDR3 DNA follows: TGTGCCAGCAGTGGGACTAGCTGGGGGGCCGGAGTTGAGCAGTTCTTC.

The chain has TRBV20-1 and TRBJ2-1; D might be TRBD2 (6 bases). Germline V lookup: CDR1 DFQATT, CDR2 SNEGSKA (reference sequence). Trimming removed 6 bases from V and 6 bases from J, with 18 bases in between. This CDR3 region has 14 residues. The CDR3 is CSARSPASANEQFF. The DNA of the CDR3 is TGCAGTGCGAGGAGTCCAGCTAGCGCCAATGAGCAGTTCTTC.

J is TRBJ2-7 and V is TRBV15, with no clear D. Germline CDR1 reads LNHNV; CDR2 reads YYDKDF (reference sequence). The V end was cut by 0 bases, the J end by 0 bases, with 12 bases between. This CDR3 has 16 amino acids. CDR3 coding DNA: TGTGCCACCAGCAGAGAGTTAGCATTGGGCTCCTACGAGCAGTACTTC. Its translation is CATSRELALGSYEQYF.